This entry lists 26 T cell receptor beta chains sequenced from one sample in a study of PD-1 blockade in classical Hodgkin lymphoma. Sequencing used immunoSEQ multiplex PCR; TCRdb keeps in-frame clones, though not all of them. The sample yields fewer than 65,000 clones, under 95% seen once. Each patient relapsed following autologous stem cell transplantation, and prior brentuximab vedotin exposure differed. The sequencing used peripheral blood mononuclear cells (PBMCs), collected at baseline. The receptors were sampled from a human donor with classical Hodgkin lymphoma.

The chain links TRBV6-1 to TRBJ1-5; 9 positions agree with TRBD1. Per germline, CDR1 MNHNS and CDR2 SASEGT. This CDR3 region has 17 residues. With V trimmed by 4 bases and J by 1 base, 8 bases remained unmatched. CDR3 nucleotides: TGTGCCAGCAGTGGCCGGGGGACAGGGTTGAGCAATCAGCCCCAGCATTTT. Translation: CASSGRGTGLSNQPQHF.

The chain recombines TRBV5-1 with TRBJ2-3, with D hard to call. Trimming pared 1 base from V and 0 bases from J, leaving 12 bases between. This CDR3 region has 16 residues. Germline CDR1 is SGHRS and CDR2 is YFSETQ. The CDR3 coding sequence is TGCGCCAGCAGCTTGCTGGGCGCTTCTAGCACAGATACGCAGTATTTT. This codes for CASSLLGASSTDTQYF.

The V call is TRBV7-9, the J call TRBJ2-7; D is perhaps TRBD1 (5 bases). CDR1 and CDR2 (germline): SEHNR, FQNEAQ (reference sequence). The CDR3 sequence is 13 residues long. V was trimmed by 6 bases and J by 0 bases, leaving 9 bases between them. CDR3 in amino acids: CASRQANSYEQYF. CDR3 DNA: TGTGCCAGCAGACAGGCTAACTCCTACGAGCAGTACTTC.

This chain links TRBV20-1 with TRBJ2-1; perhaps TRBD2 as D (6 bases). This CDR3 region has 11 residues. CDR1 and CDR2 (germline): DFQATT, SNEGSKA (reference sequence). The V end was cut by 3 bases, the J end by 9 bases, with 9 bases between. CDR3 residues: CSASLAFEQFF. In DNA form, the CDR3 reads TGCAGTGCTAGCCTAGCGTTTGAGCAGTTCTTC.

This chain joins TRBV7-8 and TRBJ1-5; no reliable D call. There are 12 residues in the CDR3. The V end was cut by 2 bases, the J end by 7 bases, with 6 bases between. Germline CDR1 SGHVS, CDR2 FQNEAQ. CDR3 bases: TGTGCCAGCAGCTTATACCGCCAGCCCCAGCATTTT. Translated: CASSLYRQPQHF. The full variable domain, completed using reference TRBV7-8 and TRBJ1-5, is GAGVSQSPRYKVAKRGQDVALRCDPISGHVSLFWYQQALGQGPEFLTYFQNEAQLDKSGLPSDRFFAERPEGSVSTLKIQRTQQEDSAVYLCASSLYRQPQHFGDGTRLSIL.

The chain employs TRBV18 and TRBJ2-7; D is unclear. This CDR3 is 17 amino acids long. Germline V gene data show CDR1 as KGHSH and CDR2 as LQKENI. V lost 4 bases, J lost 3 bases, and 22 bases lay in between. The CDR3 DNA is TGTGCCAGCTCACTAAAAACTCTAGGTCCGTCGGACTACGAGCAGTACTTC. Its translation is CASSLKTLGPSDYEQYF.

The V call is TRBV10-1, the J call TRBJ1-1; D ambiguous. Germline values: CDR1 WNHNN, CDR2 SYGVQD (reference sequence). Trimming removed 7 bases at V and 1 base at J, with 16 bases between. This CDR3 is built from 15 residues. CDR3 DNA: TGCGCCAGCATTCCGCTTCCGGGAGCGAACACTGAAGCTTTCTTT. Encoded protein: CASIPLPGANTEAFF.

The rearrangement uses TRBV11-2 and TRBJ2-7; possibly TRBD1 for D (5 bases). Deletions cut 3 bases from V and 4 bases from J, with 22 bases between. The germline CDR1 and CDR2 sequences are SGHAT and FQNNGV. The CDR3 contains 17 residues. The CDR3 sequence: CASSFLPPGGQLYEQYF. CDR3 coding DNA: TGTGCCAGCAGCTTTTTACCCCCCGGCGGACAATTATACGAGCAGTACTTC.

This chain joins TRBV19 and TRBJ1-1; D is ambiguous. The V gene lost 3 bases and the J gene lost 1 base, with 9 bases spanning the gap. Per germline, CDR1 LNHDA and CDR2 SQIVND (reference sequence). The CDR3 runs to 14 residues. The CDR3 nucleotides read TGTGCCAGTAGTATTGAATCAGGGAACACTGAAGCTTTCTTT. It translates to CASSIESGNTEAFF.

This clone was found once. The CDR3 DNA follows: TGTGCCAGCAGCCTCGACAGGGGAGGCTATGGCTACACCTTC. Translated: CASSLDRGGYGYTF. The chain employs TRBV9 and TRBJ1-2, with 8 bases lining up with TRBD1. The CDR3 totals 14 residues. Losses at the gene ends were 4 bases for V and 4 bases for J; bases not matched to a gene: 6. Looked up from germline, CDR1 is SGDLS and CDR2 is YYNGEE.

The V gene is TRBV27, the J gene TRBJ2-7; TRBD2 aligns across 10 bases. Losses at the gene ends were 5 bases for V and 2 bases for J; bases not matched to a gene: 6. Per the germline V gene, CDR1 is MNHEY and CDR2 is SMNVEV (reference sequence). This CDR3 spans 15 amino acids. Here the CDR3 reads CASSRTSGIPYEQYF. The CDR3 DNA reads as TGTGCCAGCAGTCGGACTAGCGGTATTCCCTACGAGCAGTACTTC.

CDR3 sequence reads: CASSLSDGSSYEQYF. The CDR3 bases are TGTGCCAGCAGTTTATCGGACGGAAGCTCCTACGAGCAGTACTTC. V and J are TRBV27 and TRBJ2-7; D is unresolved. Trimming pared 0 bases from V and 0 bases from J, leaving 9 bases between. The CDR3 spans 15 residues. Germline CDR1 is MNHEY and CDR2 is SMNVEV (reference sequence).

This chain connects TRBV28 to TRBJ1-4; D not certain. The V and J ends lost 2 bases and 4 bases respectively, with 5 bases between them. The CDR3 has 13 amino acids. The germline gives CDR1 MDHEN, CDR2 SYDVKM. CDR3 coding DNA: TGTGCCAGCAGTTTAAGAGTTAATGAAAAACTGTTTTTT. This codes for CASSLRVNEKLFF.

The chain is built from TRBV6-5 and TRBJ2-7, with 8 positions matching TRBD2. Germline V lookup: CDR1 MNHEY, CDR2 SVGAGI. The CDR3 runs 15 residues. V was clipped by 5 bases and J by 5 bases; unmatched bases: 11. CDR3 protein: CASSTVGGGVNEQYF. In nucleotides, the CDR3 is TGTGCCAGCAGTACAGTCGGGGGGGGTGTGAACGAGCAGTACTTC.

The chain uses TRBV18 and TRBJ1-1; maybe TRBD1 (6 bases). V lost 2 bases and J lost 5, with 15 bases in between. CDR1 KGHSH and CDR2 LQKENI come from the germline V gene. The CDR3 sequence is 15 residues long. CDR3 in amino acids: CASSPYGGRETEAFF. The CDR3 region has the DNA TGTGCCAGCTCACCATACGGGGGGCGCGAGACTGAAGCTTTCTTT.

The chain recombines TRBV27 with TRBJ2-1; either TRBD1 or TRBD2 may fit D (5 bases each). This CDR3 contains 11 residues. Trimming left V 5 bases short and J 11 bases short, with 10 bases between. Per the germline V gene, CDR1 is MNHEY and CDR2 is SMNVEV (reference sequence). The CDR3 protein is CASSPGTKQFF. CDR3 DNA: TGTGCCAGCAGTCCAGGGACCAAGCAGTTCTTC.

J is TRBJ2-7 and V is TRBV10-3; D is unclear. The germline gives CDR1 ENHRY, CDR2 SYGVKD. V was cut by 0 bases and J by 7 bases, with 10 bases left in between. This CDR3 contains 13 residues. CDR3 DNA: TGTGCCATCAGTGAGTCCAGGACGGGTGAGCAGTACTTC. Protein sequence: CAISESRTGEQYF.

The CDR3 DNA sequence: TGTGCCAGCAGCTCAGGGACTAGCGGGGGGGACAATGAGCAGTTCTTC. Protein: CASSSGTSGGDNEQFF. The J gene is TRBJ2-1, the V gene TRBV7-9, with 16 nucleotides matching TRBD2. The CDR3 length is 16 residues. The V gene end was trimmed by 4 bases and the J gene end by 5 bases; junction bases not matched to a gene: 2. Germline V gene lookup returns CDR1 SEHNR and CDR2 FQNEAQ (reference sequence).

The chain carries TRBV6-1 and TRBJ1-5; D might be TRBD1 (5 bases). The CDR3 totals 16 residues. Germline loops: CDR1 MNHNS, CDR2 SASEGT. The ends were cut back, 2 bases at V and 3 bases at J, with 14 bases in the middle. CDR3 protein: CASSEQGGPNNQPQHF. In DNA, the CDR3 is TGTGCCAGCAGTGAACAGGGTGGACCAAACAATCAGCCCCAGCATTTT.

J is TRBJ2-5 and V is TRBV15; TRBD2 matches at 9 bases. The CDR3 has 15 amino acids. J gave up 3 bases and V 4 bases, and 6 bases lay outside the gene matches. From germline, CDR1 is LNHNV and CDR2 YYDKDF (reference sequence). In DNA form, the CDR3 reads TGTGCCACCAGCACCGGCGGGGGGGGCGAAGAGACCCAGTACTTC. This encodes CATSTGGGGEETQYF.

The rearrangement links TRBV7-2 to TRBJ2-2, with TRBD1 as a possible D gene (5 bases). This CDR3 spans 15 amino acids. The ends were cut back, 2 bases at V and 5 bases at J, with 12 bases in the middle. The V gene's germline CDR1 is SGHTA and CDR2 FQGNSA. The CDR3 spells CASSLRQPRTGELFF. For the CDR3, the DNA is TGTGCCAGCAGCTTAAGACAGCCACGGACCGGGGAGCTGTTTTTT.

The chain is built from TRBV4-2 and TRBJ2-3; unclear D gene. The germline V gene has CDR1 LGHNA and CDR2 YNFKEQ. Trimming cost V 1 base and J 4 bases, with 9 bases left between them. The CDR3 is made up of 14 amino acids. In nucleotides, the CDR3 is TGTGCCAGCAGCCAAGCTCTCCGGGCAGATACGCAGTATTTT. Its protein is CASSQALRADTQYF.

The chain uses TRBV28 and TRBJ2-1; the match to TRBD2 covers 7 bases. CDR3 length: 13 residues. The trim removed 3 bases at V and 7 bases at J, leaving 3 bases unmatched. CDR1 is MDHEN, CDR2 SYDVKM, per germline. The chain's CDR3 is CASSLGLPNEQFF. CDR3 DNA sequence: TGTGCCAGCAGTTTGGGACTACCTAATGAGCAGTTCTTC.

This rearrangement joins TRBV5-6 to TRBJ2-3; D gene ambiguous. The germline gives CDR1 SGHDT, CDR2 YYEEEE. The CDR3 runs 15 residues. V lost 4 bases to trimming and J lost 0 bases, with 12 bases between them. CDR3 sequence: CASSPRLGSTDTQYF. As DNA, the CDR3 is TGTGCCAGCAGCCCGAGGCTCGGTAGCACAGATACGCAGTATTTT.

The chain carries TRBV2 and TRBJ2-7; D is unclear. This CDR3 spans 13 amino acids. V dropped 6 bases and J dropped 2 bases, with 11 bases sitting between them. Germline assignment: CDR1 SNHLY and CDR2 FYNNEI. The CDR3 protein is CASRAGPAYEQYF. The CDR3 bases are TGTGCCAGCAGAGCCGGGCCGGCCTACGAGCAGTACTTC.

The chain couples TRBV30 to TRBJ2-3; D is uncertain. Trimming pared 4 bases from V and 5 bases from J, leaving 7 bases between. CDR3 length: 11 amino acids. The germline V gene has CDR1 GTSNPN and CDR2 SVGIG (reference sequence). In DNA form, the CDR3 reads TGTGCCTGGAAAATGGTAGATACGCAGTATTTT. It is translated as CAWKMVDTQYF.